One sample yielded the 18 T cell receptor beta chains listed below, sequenced in a study of control samples from healthy donors and cancer patients. The assay was immunoSEQ multiplex PCR, and TCRdb's table has in-frame clones only and misses some. The sample lists under 65,000 clones; 90% were seen once. Sequenced material: PBMCs. Receptors originate from a woman between 50 and 59 years old with colorectal cancer.

This clone has just a few counts. This chain uses TRBV5-1 with TRBJ1-2; weak D call: TRBD1 (6 bases). Germline CDR1 and CDR2: SGHRS and YFSETQ. The V and J ends lost 4 bases and 6 bases respectively, with 22 bases between them. The CDR3 length is 16 residues. The CDR3 region has the DNA TGCGCCAGCAGCCCTTCCTCGACAGGTCTGATTGATGGCTACACCTTC. This codes for CASSPSSTGLIDGYTF.

V is TRBV15 and J is TRBJ1-1, with D tentatively TRBD1 (6 bases). This CDR3 is built from 14 residues. Trimming removed 0 bases from V and 6 bases from J, with 11 bases in between. CDR1 and CDR2 (germline): LNHNV, YYDKDF (reference sequence). This CDR3 reads CATSRDQGRAEAFF. DNA of the CDR3: TGTGCCACCAGCAGAGATCAGGGGAGAGCTGAAGCTTTCTTT.

This clone has a single count. The V and J genes are TRBV28 and TRBJ2-2; D is unclear. The CDR3 is 13 residues long. In germline, CDR1 is MDHEN, CDR2 SYDVKM. Trimming took 5 bases from V and 3 from J, leaving 7 bases between them. CDR3 DNA: TGTGCCAGCAGTGTCGAATACACCGGGGAGCTGTTTTTT. Protein sequence: CASSVEYTGELFF.

This chain connects TRBV27 to TRBJ1-2; 9 positions match TRBD1. J lost 8 bases, V lost 5 bases, and 15 bases had no gene match. The CDR3 is 16 amino acids. Per germline, CDR1 MNHEY and CDR2 SMNVEV (reference sequence). The CDR3 protein is CASSPTGQGLSRGYTF. CDR3 bases: TGTGCCAGCAGTCCCACGGGACAGGGTCTATCTCGCGGCTACACCTTC.

The chain couples TRBV10-1 to TRBJ1-3, with D possibly TRBD1 on 6 matching bases. The CDR3 is 18 amino acids. V lost 0 bases to trimming and J lost 2 bases, with 17 bases between them. Germline CDR1 reads WNHNN; CDR2 reads SYGVQD (reference sequence). The CDR3 is CASSESSGIDRTGNTIYF. CDR3 DNA sequence: TGCGCCAGCAGTGAGTCCAGTGGGATCGACAGGACTGGAAACACCATATATTTT.

V usage is TRBV4-1 and J usage is TRBJ1-5, with unresolved D. V was shortened by 1 base and J by 5 bases, with 6 bases between the two germline ends. The CDR3 runs 13 residues. Looked up from germline, CDR1 is MGHRA and CDR2 is YSYEKL. The DNA of the CDR3 is TGCGCCAGCAGCCAAGGCACCGATCAGCCCCAGCATTTT. This sequence encodes CASSQGTDQPQHF.

The V and J genes are TRBV7-3 and TRBJ2-2; D is unclear. Trimming shortened V by 5 bases and J by 8 bases, and 21 bases separated the two germline ends. Germline V gene sequence: CDR1 SGHTA, CDR2 FQGTGA. The CDR3 consists of 16 residues. CDR3 amino acids: CASSLRGPAVTGELFF. CDR3 bases: TGTGCCAGCAGCCTCCGAGGCCCCGCTGTTACGGGGGAGCTGTTTTTT.

The chain couples TRBV2 to TRBJ1-4; no clear D. Germline CDR1 and CDR2: SNHLY and FYNNEI. Deletions cut 2 bases from V and 0 bases from J, with 7 bases between. The CDR3 covers 15 residues. CDR3: CASSELSATNEKLFF. In DNA form, the CDR3 reads TGTGCCAGCAGTGAACTGTCCGCAACTAATGAAAAACTGTTTTTT.

This clone appeared a single time. This chain uses TRBV2 with TRBJ2-7, with 8 positions matching TRBD2. The J segment lost 5 bases and the V segment lost 1 base, leaving 7 bases of the junction unmatched. The CDR3 is 15 amino acids. CDR1 and CDR2 (germline): SNHLY, FYNNEI. In DNA form, the CDR3 reads TGTGCCAGCAGTGAAGAGGGACTAGACCCGCACGAGCAGTACTTC. It is translated as CASSEEGLDPHEQYF. Together with reference TRBV2 and TRBJ2-7, the CDR3 gives the full variable domain: EPEVTQTPSHQVTQMGQEVILRCVPISNHLYFYWYRQILGQKVEFLVSFYNNEISEKSEIFDDQFSVERPDGSNFTLKIRSTKLEDSAMYFCASSEEGLDPHEQYFGPGTRLTVT.

V usage is TRBV7-9 and J usage is TRBJ1-1; 8 nucleotides align to TRBD1. V gave up 5 bases and J gave up 0 bases; unmatched junction bases: 5. The CDR3 covers 15 residues. The germline V gene has CDR1 SEHNR and CDR2 FQNEAQ (reference sequence). This CDR3 reads CASSPIRGLNTEAFF. CDR3 DNA sequence: TGTGCCAGCAGCCCGATCAGGGGGCTGAACACTGAAGCTTTCTTT.

A single count supports this clone. CDR3 DNA sequence: TGTGCCAGTAGACCGGACACCCACAATGAGCAGTTCTTC. This encodes CASRPDTHNEQFF. The genes are TRBV19 and TRBJ2-1; a possible D gene is TRBD1 (5 bases). The V end was cut by 6 bases, the J end by 5 bases, with 11 bases between. The CDR3 is made up of 13 amino acids. Germline V CDR1 and CDR2: LNHDA, SQIVND (reference sequence).

The chain carries TRBV4-2 and TRBJ1-2; D is uncertain. The CDR3 loop spans 17 amino acids. V lost 1 base and J 4 bases, leaving 19 bases between the germline ends. Germline V lookup: CDR1 LGHNA, CDR2 YNFKEQ. CDR3 sequence reads: CASSQGAKTPGGYGYTF. The CDR3, as DNA: TGTGCCAGCAGCCAAGGAGCGAAGACCCCGGGCGGCTATGGCTACACCTTC.

In the case of this clone: Other DNA sequences of this sample code for an identical CDR3. The V and J genes are TRBV19 and TRBJ1-5; TRBD1 might be the D (5 bases). The length of the CDR3 is 15 residues. Trimming removed 1 base from V and 6 bases from J, with 13 bases in between. The germline V gene encodes CDR1 LNHDA and CDR2 SQIVND (reference sequence). CDR3 sequence: CASSIARGAGQPQHF. CDR3 DNA: TGTGCCAGTAGTATAGCTCGAGGGGCGGGTCAGCCCCAGCATTTT.

The chain links TRBV6-5 to TRBJ2-1; 9 positions match TRBD2. Unmatched junction bases numbered 10, after V lost 6 bases and J lost 7 bases. CDR1 MNHEY and CDR2 SVGAGI come from the germline V gene. CDR3 length: 15 amino acids. The CDR3 sequence is CASRGLALLGNEQFF. CDR3 nucleotides: TGTGCCAGCAGAGGACTAGCGCTCCTAGGGAATGAGCAGTTCTTC.

This CDR3 reads CASSEAQGPGTEAFF. CDR3 DNA sequence: TGTGCCAGCAGTGAAGCGCAGGGGCCGGGCACTGAAGCTTTCTTT. V gene TRBV6-1 combines with J gene TRBJ1-1, with a tentative D call TRBD1 (6 bases). V shed 0 bases and J shed 4 bases, with 12 bases lying between them. Germline loops: CDR1 MNHNS, CDR2 SASEGT. CDR3 length: 15 amino acids.

The J gene is TRBJ2-3, the V gene TRBV30; D call uncertain. CDR3 length: 17 residues. CDR1 is GTSNPN and CDR2 is SVGIG in the germline V gene (reference sequence). V lost 3 bases to trimming and J lost 0 bases, with 19 bases between them. The CDR3 DNA reads TGTGCCTGGAGCTTGGGTTTCCGGAGCATAAGCACAGATACGCAGTATTTT. Amino acid sequence: CAWSLGFRSISTDTQYF.

CDR3: CASSQDRLIAFF. DNA for the CDR3: TGTGCCAGCAGCCAGGACCGGTTGATAGCTTTCTTT. V is TRBV12-3 or TRBV12-4 and J is TRBJ1-1; D gene unclear. Trimming removed 6 bases from V and 10 bases from J, with 15 bases in between. The length of the CDR3 is 12 residues.

This clone occurred once. The chain couples TRBV5-1 to TRBJ1-2; 8 nucleotides line up with TRBD1. V lost 2 bases, J lost 4 bases, and 10 bases stayed unmatched. Germline loops: CDR1 SGHRS, CDR2 YFSETQ. This CDR3 is built from 16 residues. As DNA, the CDR3 is TGCGCCAGCAGCTTTCAGGGGGCGCGAGTCGGCTATGGCTACACCTTC. It translates to CASSFQGARVGYGYTF.